Below, one TCR beta chain is given with its context. Its cognate antigen is unknown. Just one base apart from a much larger clone, this may be a read error. The data belong to a study of blood T cells in healthy people across ages. Study background: In model experiments, template switching was able to capture about one barcoded beta molecule for every two T cells that were present. Findings and caveats of the study: Nothing was known about donor CMV status, and this possibly confounded expanded clonotype changes. Estimated diversity that came from one million T cells was considered an underestimate.

A second roughly 6 to 11 cycle PCR used barcoded and J-beta primers. TCRdb ran MiXCR on the 5' RACE reads and lists one entry per CDR3 protein. The sample shows roughly 2 million distinct CDR3 sequences, 40% to 55% of them seen only once. Germline loops: CDR1 SQVTM, CDR2 ANQGSEA. Trimming cost V 0 bases and J 7 bases, with 16 bases left between them. The CDR3 has 14 residues. Input material: blood. The sequence was collected from a woman aged 40 to 49 in good health. This chain connects TRBV29-1 to TRBJ2-7, with D possibly TRBD1 on 5 matching bases. CDR3 sequence (DNA): TGCAGCGTTGAAGAGGGCCAGCCAGGGAATGAGCAGTACTTC. This codes for CSVEEGQPGNEQYF.